Shown below are 5 T cell receptor beta chains from a single sample sequenced in a study of blood T cells in healthy people across ages (dated by TCRdb to 2014 to 2015). Library creation used 5' RACE. TCRdb records Illumina HiSeq 2500 as the sequencer. A second PCR of about 7 to 12 cycles was run with a J-beta primer mix and a sample-barcoded 5' primer. TCRdb reanalyzed the raw reads on its own, using fastp at Q25 for trimming and MiXCR for clone calling, and kept in-frame beta chains. Rows with one shared CDR3 protein collapse into an entry with the most common genes and DNA. This sample comprises 550,000 to 650,000 distinct CDR3 sequences, approximately 30% of them detected only once. The ten largest clones add up to less than 20% of the sample. Sequenced: blood. Receptors were obtained from a woman older than 75 in good health.

This rearrangement joins TRBV11-2 to TRBJ2-5; 7 bases are a match to TRBD2. The germline V gene has CDR1 SGHAT and CDR2 FQNNGV. This CDR3 comprises 18 residues. V lost 0 bases and J lost 0; bases outside the gene matches: 10. The CDR3 is CASSLDQASGTNQETQYF. As DNA, the CDR3 is TGTGCCAGCAGCTTAGATCAGGCTAGCGGAACTAACCAAGAGACCCAGTACTTC.

This clonotype was seen ten or more times. The chain uses TRBV10-3 and TRBJ1-6, with no clear D. Germline V gene sequence: CDR1 ENHRY, CDR2 SYGVKD. The length of the CDR3 is 14 residues. V lost 4 bases, J lost 7 bases, and 11 bases lay in between. CDR3 sequence reads: CAISGGILNSPLHF. The CDR3 DNA sequence: TGTGCCATCAGTGGTGGTATACTCAATTCACCCCTCCACTTT.

Notes on this clonotype: This clone may be a read error of a much larger clone one base away. The chain uses TRBV20-1 and TRBJ1-2; D is unresolved. V shed 4 bases and J shed 8 bases, with 11 bases lying between them. Germline assignment: CDR1 DFQATT and CDR2 SNEGSKA (reference sequence). The CDR3 totals 11 residues. CDR3 sequence: CSAICNEGYTF. CDR3 in DNA: TGCAGTGCTATATGCAACGAGGGCTACACCTTC.

At least ten counts were recorded for this clonotype. The CDR3 DNA reads as TGCAGTGCTAGTATTAAAATAGGTCAGCCCCAGCATTTT. Its protein is CSASIKIGQPQHF. The chain carries TRBV20-1 and TRBJ1-5; D is undetermined. Trimming left V 3 bases short and J 6 bases short, with 12 bases between. The CDR3 covers 13 residues. Germline V lookup: CDR1 DFQATT, CDR2 SNEGSKA (reference sequence).

The rearrangement links TRBV7-9 to TRBJ1-5; D gene uncertain. Per germline, CDR1 SEHNR and CDR2 FQNEAQ (reference sequence). The CDR3 consists of 11 residues. The V and J ends lost 5 bases and 13 bases respectively, with 12 bases between them. The CDR3, as DNA: TGTGCCAGCAGCATCGGAGGAGAACAGCATTTT. Its protein product is CASSIGGEQHF.